Sequencing of this T cell receptor (beta chain) was carried out in a study of blood T cell repertoires in COVID-19. As for the study in general: COVID-19 samples, acute and convalescent, were from the United States, Italy and Spain. Sample material is recorded as cDNA or gDNA derived from T cells, B-cell-depleted T cells, or PBMCs.

The CDR3 spans 14 residues. Using immunoSEQ multiplex PCR, the repertoire was profiled, and TCRdb retains in-frame clones only, with some absent. The repertoire includes 40,000 to 50,000 clones, just over 85% of them detected once, and about 3.2% sits in the top ten. The receptor's source is a woman aged 80 or older with acute or convalescent COVID-19. Sequencing was performed on peripheral blood. The J gene is TRBJ1-1, the V gene TRBV21-1; the DNA was not compared with TRBD1, the D call given in the table. TRBV21-1 is shown as a pseudogene. The CDR3 here is CASSKLGRGTEAFF. The CDR3 DNA reads TGTGCCAGCAGCAAATTAGGCAGGGGCACTGAAGCTTTCTTT.